The T cell receptor (beta chain) under discussion was sequenced for a study of T cell repertoires in cytomegalovirus infection. Study as a whole: Evidence of both CMV infection and a matching HLA type came from public TCR beta signatures.

A note on this clonotype: Its cognate antigen is unknown.

In TCRdb, the reads were re-called with MiXCR into one record per CDR3 protein. The sample comprises some 38,000 distinct CDR3 sequences, 52% of which are singletons, and 75% to 95% rests with the top ten. Germline V CDR1 and CDR2: SGHNT, YYREEE (reference sequence). The CDR3 runs 14 residues. Deletions cut 0 bases from V and 5 bases from J, with 10 bases between. The sample consisted of CD8+ T cells from cultured PBMCs, taken from culture after CMV antigen stimulation. The chain employs TRBV5-4 and TRBJ2-3; possibly TRBD1 or TRBD2 for D (5 bases each). The sequence was obtained from a human donor in good health (CMV status not recorded). Some clones in this sample may be carry-over from other donors' samples. The CDR3 protein is CASSLVGVIDTQYF. DNA for the CDR3: TGTGCCAGCAGCTTGGTGGGGGTGATAGATACGCAGTATTTT.